The sequence of this T cell receptor beta chain was determined in a study of T cells in localized non-small cell lung cancer. The data were produced by immunoSEQ multiplex PCR, yet TCRdb's version contains in-frame clones alone and is incomplete. Of 11,000 to 15,000 clones in the sample, 80% to 85% were seen once. CDR1 and CDR2 (germline): SGHTA, FQGNSA. The CDR3 is made up of 13 amino acids. V lost 5 bases to trimming and J lost 12 bases, with 14 bases between them. Material: peripheral blood, obtained before any cancer treatment. The TCR sequence derives from a female donor at least 60 years old with stage I squamous cell lung carcinoma. The chain recombines TRBV7-2 with TRBJ1-6; D not certain. The CDR3 region has the DNA TGTGCCAGCAGCCTAGAAGTTGATTTACCCCTCCACTTT. The encoded protein is CASSLEVDLPLHF.